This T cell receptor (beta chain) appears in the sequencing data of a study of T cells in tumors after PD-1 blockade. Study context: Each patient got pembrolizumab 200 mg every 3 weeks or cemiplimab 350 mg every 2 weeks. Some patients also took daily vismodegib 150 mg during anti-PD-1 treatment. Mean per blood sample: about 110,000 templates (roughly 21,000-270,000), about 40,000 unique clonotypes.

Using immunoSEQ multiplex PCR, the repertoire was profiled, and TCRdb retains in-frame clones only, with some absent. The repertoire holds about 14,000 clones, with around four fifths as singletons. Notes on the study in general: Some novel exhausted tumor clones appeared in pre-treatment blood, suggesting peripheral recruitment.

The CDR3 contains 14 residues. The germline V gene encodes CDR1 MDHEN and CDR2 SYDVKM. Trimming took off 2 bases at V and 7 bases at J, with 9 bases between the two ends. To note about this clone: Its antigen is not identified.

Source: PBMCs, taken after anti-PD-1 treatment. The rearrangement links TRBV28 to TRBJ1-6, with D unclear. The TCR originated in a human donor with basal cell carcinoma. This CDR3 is CASSLEVENSPLHF. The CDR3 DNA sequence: TGTGCCAGCAGTTTAGAGGTGGAGAATTCACCCCTCCACTTT.